These 27 T cell receptor beta chains were sequenced from one sample in a study of type 1 regulatory T cells. Their recognized antigens are unknown. MiXCR, run by TCRdb on the reads, gives a single entry per CDR3 protein. The sample has 68,000 or so distinct CDR3 sequences; roughly 50% are singletons. Material: cultured non-Tr1 T cells, either the whole culture or a sorted T cell fraction (not recorded which). The receptors were gathered from a human donor in good health.

This clonotype showed up just once. The chain has TRBV6-1 and TRBJ1-2, with D perhaps matching TRBD1 (5 bases). Germline loops: CDR1 MNHNS, CDR2 SASEGT. The CDR3 covers 13 residues. The V and J ends lost 7 bases and 3 bases respectively, with 12 bases between them. The CDR3 region has the DNA TGTGCCAGCAAAGCAGGGTGGGACTATGGCTACACCTTC. The encoded protein is CASKAGWDYGYTF.

This sequence joins TRBV4-2 and TRBJ2-2, with 9 bases that match TRBD2. Per the germline V gene, CDR1 is LGHNA and CDR2 is YNFKEQ. V was pared by 1 base and J by 7 bases, with 7 bases of the junction left unmatched. The CDR3 consists of 16 residues. The CDR3 region is CASSQGAGGPVGELFF. The CDR3 DNA reads as TGTGCCAGCAGCCAAGGGGCGGGGGGGCCGGTCGGGGAGCTGTTTTTT.

The rearrangement uses TRBV2 and TRBJ1-1; D remains ambiguous. Per the germline V gene, CDR1 is SNHLY and CDR2 is FYNNEI. V lost 3 bases, J lost 1 base, and 6 bases lay in between. CDR3 size: 13 residues. CDR3 sequence: CASSEAPNTEAFF. In DNA, the CDR3 is TGTGCCAGCAGTGAGGCTCCGAACACTGAAGCTTTCTTT. The full variable domain, in which reference TRBV2 and TRBJ1-1 provide the parts outside the CDR3, is EPEVTQTPSHQVTQMGQEVILRCVPISNHLYFYWYRQILGQKVEFLVSFYNNEISEKSEIFDDQFSVERPDGSNFTLKIRSTKLEDSAMYFCASSEAPNTEAFFGQGTRLTVV.

This clonotype has a handful of counts. The rearrangement joins TRBV18 to TRBJ2-5, with D unresolved. The CDR3 loop spans 12 amino acids. Per germline, CDR1 KGHSH and CDR2 LQKENI. The V end lost 2 bases, the J end lost 4 bases, and 5 bases lay between the germline ends. The chain's CDR3 is CASSPMGETQYF. The CDR3 DNA reads as TGTGCCAGCTCACCAATGGGAGAGACCCAGTACTTC.

V gene TRBV5-1 combines with J gene TRBJ2-3, with 12 bases aligning to TRBD2. There are 18 residues in the CDR3. J lost 4 bases, V lost 0 bases, and 9 bases had no gene match. Germline-derived CDR1 and CDR2 are SGHRS and YFSETQ. This chain's CDR3 is CASSLALLAGGPSDTQYF. As DNA, the CDR3 is TGCGCCAGCAGCTTGGCCCTCCTAGCGGGGGGGCCTTCAGATACGCAGTATTTT.

This chain connects TRBV2 to TRBJ1-5; D gene ambiguous. The germline gives CDR1 SNHLY, CDR2 FYNNEI. This CDR3 has 14 amino acids. Trimming removed 5 bases from V and 0 bases from J, with 8 bases in between. The CDR3 is CASSIDGSNQPQHF. The CDR3 DNA is TGTGCCAGCAGTATAGACGGTAGCAATCAGCCCCAGCATTTT.

The chain recombines TRBV20-1 with TRBJ2-5; no clear D gene. From germline, CDR1 is DFQATT and CDR2 SNEGSKA (reference sequence). The CDR3 covers 11 residues. V was shortened by 6 bases and J by 5 bases, with 10 bases between the two germline ends. In DNA, the CDR3 is TGCAGTGCCGCGAAGGGCGAGACCCAGTACTTC. Amino acids: CSAAKGETQYF.

This chain connects TRBV2 to TRBJ2-5; D remains unclear. V was cut by 6 bases and J by 5 bases, with 4 bases left in between. CDR3 size: 10 residues. Per germline, CDR1 SNHLY and CDR2 FYNNEI. The CDR3 loop is CASRMETQYF. The CDR3 coding sequence is TGTGCCAGCAGGATGGAGACCCAGTACTTC.

Comments on this clonotype: A junction end diverges from the germline sequence, so it may reflect a read error. The V and J genes are TRBV6-1 and TRBJ1-4; D is possibly TRBD1 (6 bases). Per germline, CDR1 MNHNS and CDR2 SASEGT. The CDR3 covers 16 residues. CDR3 sequence: CASRRQESFFNEELFF. CDR3 in DNA: TGTGCCAGCAGGAGACAGGAAAGTTTCTTTAATGAAGAACTGTTTTTT.

The rearrangement uses TRBV9 and TRBJ2-2; tentatively, D is TRBD1 (6 bases). V lost 1 base to trimming and J lost 4 bases, with 17 bases between them. This CDR3 comprises 17 residues. In germline, CDR1 is SGDLS, CDR2 YYNGEE. The CDR3 sequence is CASSVLTGTTVTGELFF. The CDR3 bases are TGTGCCAGCAGCGTATTGACCGGGACAACCGTCACCGGGGAGCTGTTTTTT.

This clonotype was observed a handful of times. The genes are TRBV7-8 and TRBJ2-3; D gene unclear. Germline V CDR1 and CDR2: SGHVS, FQNEAQ. V lost 5 bases to trimming and J lost 2 bases, with 8 bases between them. The CDR3 runs to 13 residues. In nucleotides, the CDR3 is TGTGCCAGCAGCCCAGACACCACAGATACGCAGTATTTT. It is translated as CASSPDTTDTQYF.

The rearrangement joins TRBV11-2 to TRBJ1-3; D is ambiguous. The CDR3 runs to 15 residues. The V gene lost 1 base and the J gene lost 4 bases, with 11 bases spanning the gap. Looked up from germline, CDR1 is SGHAT and CDR2 is FQNNGV. CDR3 protein: CASSLAGSRGNTIYF. The CDR3 DNA reads as TGTGCCAGCAGCTTAGCCGGTTCGCGAGGAAACACCATATATTTT. The full variable domain, with the rest looked up from reference TRBV11-2 and TRBJ1-3, is EAGVAQSPRYKIIEKRQSVAFWCNPISGHATLYWYQQILGQGPKLLIQFQNNGVVDDSQLPKDRFSAERLKGVDSTLKIQPAKLEDSAVYLCASSLAGSRGNTIYFGEGSWLTVV.

This clonotype has a single count. The V call is TRBV5-6, the J call TRBJ2-3, with a possible D match to TRBD2 (6 bases). The V end was cut by 0 bases, the J end by 9 bases, with 14 bases between. Germline-derived CDR1 and CDR2 are SGHDT and YYEEEE. This CDR3 is built from 14 residues. CDR3 protein: CASSLGDLGGTQYF. The CDR3 region has the DNA TGTGCCAGCAGCTTGGGGGACTTAGGAGGGACGCAGTATTTT.

This clonotype was picked up a small number of times. The gene calls are TRBV7-2 and TRBJ1-5; D call uncertain. V dropped 5 bases and J dropped 3 bases, with 8 bases sitting between them. The CDR3 runs 13 residues. CDR1 and CDR2 (germline): SGHTA, FQGNSA. CDR3 sequence (DNA): TGTGCCAGCAGCCAGGATTACAATCAGCCCCAGCATTTT. Translating it yields CASSQDYNQPQHF.

The V gene is TRBV13, the J gene TRBJ2-5; 9 nucleotides align to TRBD2. With V trimmed by 3 bases and J by 1 base, 6 bases remained unmatched. Germline V lookup: CDR1 PRHDT, CDR2 FYEKMQ (reference sequence). The CDR3 totals 16 residues. Here the CDR3 reads CASSLVVRGGQETQYF. The DNA for the CDR3 is TGTGCCAGCAGCTTGGTTGTGCGGGGGGGCCAAGAGACCCAGTACTTC. Drawing the rest from reference TRBV13 and TRBJ2-5, the complete variable domain is AAGVIQSPRHLIKEKRETATLKCYPIPRHDTVYWYQQGPGQDPQFLISFYEKMQSDKGSIPDRFSAQQFSDYHSELNMSSLELGDSALYFCASSLVVRGGQETQYFGPGTRLLVL.

The chain employs TRBV12-3 or TRBV12-4 and TRBJ1-2; tentatively, D is TRBD1 (6 bases). This CDR3 has 13 amino acids. Trimming took off 7 bases at V and 4 bases at J, with 13 bases between the two ends. The chain's CDR3 is CASTPETGYGYTF. The CDR3, as DNA: TGTGCCAGCACCCCAGAGACAGGCTATGGCTACACCTTC.

The rearrangement uses TRBV5-4 and TRBJ2-2; D is perhaps TRBD2 (5 bases). V was pared by 4 bases and J by 2 bases, with 21 bases between. Germline values: CDR1 SGHNT, CDR2 YYREEE (reference sequence). There are 18 residues in the CDR3. CDR3 protein: CASSPGGAGLLNTGELFF. As DNA, the CDR3 is TGTGCCAGCAGCCCGGGTGGCGCCGGACTCCTAAACACCGGGGAGCTGTTTTTT.

J is TRBJ2-3 and V is TRBV4-2, with D possibly matching TRBD2 (5 bases). This CDR3 is 16 amino acids long. Germline V gene sequence: CDR1 LGHNA, CDR2 YNFKEQ. With 1 base removed from V and 1 base from J, the gap between germline ends came to 12 bases. The CDR3 region is CASSQVRAGGTDTQYF. CDR3 DNA sequence: TGTGCCAGCAGCCAAGTTCGTGCGGGTGGCACAGATACGCAGTATTTT.

This chain connects TRBV20-1 to TRBJ2-5; TRBD1 might be the D (6 bases). The germline V and J ends were trimmed by 2 bases and 2 bases, with 6 bases remaining between them. There are 12 residues in the CDR3. Germline CDR1 and CDR2: DFQATT and SNEGSKA (reference sequence). The CDR3 nucleotides read TGCAGTGCTAGAACAGGGCAAGAGACCCAGTACTTC. It yields the protein CSARTGQETQYF.

The V gene is TRBV20-1, the J gene TRBJ2-4; D is possibly TRBD2 (6 bases). V lost 3 bases, J lost 4 bases, and 10 bases lay in between. The V gene's germline CDR1 is DFQATT and CDR2 SNEGSKA (reference sequence). The length of the CDR3 is 13 residues. CDR3 loop: CSASRDSKNIQYF. The CDR3 DNA reads TGCAGTGCTAGCCGGGACTCAAAAAACATTCAGTACTTC.

The J gene is TRBJ2-5, the V gene TRBV7-9; 13 bases line up with TRBD2. V was pared by 2 bases and J by 5 bases, with 2 bases of the junction left unmatched. The V gene's germline CDR1 is SEHNR and CDR2 FQNEAQ (reference sequence). This CDR3 region has 15 residues. CDR3 residues: CASSLPGLAGETQYF. CDR3 sequence (DNA): TGTGCCAGCAGCTTACCGGGACTAGCGGGGGAGACCCAGTACTTC.

V and J are TRBV5-1 and TRBJ2-3, with 15 nucleotides matching TRBD2. Germline assignment: CDR1 SGHRS and CDR2 YFSETQ. The ends lost 4 bases at V and 6 bases at J; junction bases unmatched: 9. The CDR3 loop spans 17 amino acids. The CDR3 reads CASSGRTSGGAWDTQYF. DNA for the CDR3: TGCGCCAGCAGCGGCCGGACTAGCGGGGGGGCATGGGATACGCAGTATTTT.

The J gene is TRBJ2-3, the V gene TRBV11-2, with D possibly TRBD1 on 5 matching bases. V dropped 5 bases and J dropped 4 bases, with 13 bases sitting between them. Germline V gives CDR1 SGHAT, CDR2 FQNNGV. CDR3 length: 14 amino acids. CDR3: CASSTNAGSDTQYF. The CDR3 nucleotides are TGTGCCAGCAGCACGAACGCAGGGTCAGATACGCAGTATTTT.

This chain uses TRBV7-3 with TRBJ2-1; TRBD2 matches 10 bases. The CDR3 has 15 residues. V shed 1 base and J 8 bases; nucleotides not matched to a gene: 5. The V gene's germline CDR1 is SGHTA and CDR2 FQGTGA. This chain's CDR3 is CASSLKAGGLYEQFF. The CDR3 region has the DNA TGTGCCAGCAGCTTAAAAGCGGGGGGGCTCTATGAGCAGTTCTTC.

The table lists this clonotype with a few counts. This sequence joins TRBV18 and TRBJ2-1, with 7 bases aligning to TRBD1. The CDR3 is 16 amino acids. In germline, CDR1 is KGHSH, CDR2 LQKENI. V trimming: 3 bases; J trimming: 6 bases; junction bases outside the gene matches: 11. The CDR3 coding sequence is TGTGCCAGCTCACCGCTATCGGGACAGAAAGTCAATGAGCAGTTCTTC. It specifies CASSPLSGQKVNEQFF.

V usage is TRBV6-2 or TRBV6-3 and J usage is TRBJ2-1, with TRBD1 matching 9 bases. In germline, CDR1 is MNHEY, CDR2 SVGEGT. The CDR3 has 17 amino acids. With 0 bases clipped from V and 5 bases from J, the junction kept 8 bases outside the gene matches. The CDR3 loop reads CASSYSKAGTGHNEQFF. CDR3 DNA: TGTGCCAGCAGTTACTCGAAGGCGGGGACAGGGCACAATGAGCAGTTCTTC.

The rearrangement uses TRBV5-1 and TRBJ2-1; 9 bases match TRBD2. CDR1 and CDR2 from the germline V gene are SGHRS and YFSETQ. The V segment lost 0 bases and the J segment 8 bases; nucleotides outside the gene matches: 9. The CDR3 has 16 residues. The CDR3 loop is CASSLEAGGQAYEQFF. In DNA form, the CDR3 reads TGCGCCAGCAGCTTGGAGGCGGGGGGGCAAGCATATGAGCAGTTCTTC.